This T cell receptor (beta chain) was observed in a study of blood T cell repertoires in COVID-19. For the study at large: Donors in the United States, Italy and Spain gave samples during acute or convalescent COVID-19.

The method was immunoSEQ multiplex PCR; TCRdb's version includes in-frame clones alone and lacks a portion of them. The sample includes 300,000 to 350,000 clones, 65% to 90% of them seen just once. In the case of this clone: Within the sample, other DNA sequences also encode this same CDR3.

The J segment lost 2 bases and the V segment lost 9 bases, leaving 2 bases of the junction unmatched. This CDR3 has 12 amino acids. Germline CDR1 and CDR2: LNHDA and SQIVND (reference sequence). Sequenced: PBMCs or T cells enriched from blood (not recorded which). The chain combines TRBV19 with TRBJ1-2, with TRBD1 identical over 8 bases. The sequence was collected from a woman in her 40s with acute COVID-19. This chain's CDR3 is CASRTGNYGYTF. CDR3 coding DNA: TGTGCCAGCCGGACAGGGAACTATGGCTACACCTTC.